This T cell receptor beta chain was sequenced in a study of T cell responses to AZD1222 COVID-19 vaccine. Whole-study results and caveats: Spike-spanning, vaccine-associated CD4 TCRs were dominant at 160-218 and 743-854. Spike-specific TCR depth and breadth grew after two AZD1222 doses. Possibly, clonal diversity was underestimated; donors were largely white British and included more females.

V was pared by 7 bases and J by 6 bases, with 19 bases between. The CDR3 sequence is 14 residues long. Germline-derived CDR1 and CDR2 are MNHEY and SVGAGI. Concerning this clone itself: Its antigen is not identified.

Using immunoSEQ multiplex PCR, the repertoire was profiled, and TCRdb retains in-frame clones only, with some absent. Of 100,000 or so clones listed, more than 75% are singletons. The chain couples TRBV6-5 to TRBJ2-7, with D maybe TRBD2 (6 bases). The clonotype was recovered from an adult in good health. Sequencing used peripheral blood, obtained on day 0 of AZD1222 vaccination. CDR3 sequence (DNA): TGTGCCAGCAAGGAGGGTGGGTTACTGGGCGAGCAGTACTTC. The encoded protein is CASKEGGLLGEQYF.